The 18 T cell receptor beta chains given below trace back to one sample, sequenced in a study of CD8 T cells in ankylosing spondylitis. TCRdb ran MiXCR on the 5' RACE reads and lists one entry per CDR3 protein. Of around 150,000 distinct CDR3 sequences in the sample, roughly 11% were seen once. The sequenced sample was blood, either unsorted or a sorted T cell fraction (not recorded which). These receptors were taken from a male donor with ankylosing spondylitis or in good health (not recorded which).

The table lists this clonotype with many counts. This chain links TRBV11-2 with TRBJ1-4; a weak D match, TRBD1 (5 bases). CDR1 SGHAT and CDR2 FQNNGV come from the germline V gene. CDR3 length equals 15 residues. Between the trimmed V and J ends, which lost 1 base and 0 bases, there was a span of 6 bases. CDR3 in amino acids: CASSLGGATNEKLFF. The CDR3 DNA reads as TGTGCCAGCAGCTTAGGAGGGGCAACTAATGAAAAACTGTTTTTT.

This clonotype was detected a few times. The gene calls are TRBV27 and TRBJ1-2; D remains ambiguous. The germline V and J ends were trimmed by 4 bases and 4 bases, with 13 bases remaining between them. This CDR3 is built from 14 residues. CDR1 is MNHEY and CDR2 is SMNVEV in the germline V gene (reference sequence). CDR3 in DNA: TGTGCCAGCAGTTCCCGACGGTCAACCTATGGCTACACCTTC. It yields the protein CASSSRRSTYGYTF.

This chain joins TRBV2 and TRBJ1-2; D is ambiguous. Germline lookup yields CDR1 SNHLY and CDR2 FYNNEI. The CDR3 loop spans 14 amino acids. V was pared by 0 bases and J by 8 bases, with 13 bases between. CDR3 sequence: CASSEAQDLRGYTF. DNA for the CDR3: TGTGCCAGCAGTGAAGCTCAGGATCTGCGCGGCTACACCTTC.

V and J are TRBV6-1 and TRBJ2-1; D is ambiguous. The length of the CDR3 is 15 residues. Trimming cost V 1 base and J 4 bases, with 11 bases left between them. CDR1 and CDR2 (germline): MNHNS, SASEGT. The CDR3 spells CASSEGIRVYNEQFF. CDR3 DNA sequence: TGTGCCAGCAGTGAAGGGATTAGGGTATACAATGAGCAGTTCTTC.

The gene calls are TRBV29-1 and TRBJ2-3, with 10 bases aligning to TRBD2. Trimming at V came to 6 bases and at J to 1 base, leaving 4 bases not matched to a gene. The germline V gene has CDR1 SQVTM and CDR2 ANQGSEA. This CDR3 region has 14 residues. The DNA of the CDR3 is TGCAGCGTCGCCGGACTAGCGGGCACAGATACGCAGTATTTT. The encoded protein is CSVAGLAGTDTQYF.

This clonotype occurred many times. The V call is TRBV4-1, the J call TRBJ1-6; D remains unclear. Germline CDR1 MGHRA, CDR2 YSYEKL. The CDR3 has 19 residues. Trimming stripped 1 base from V and 9 bases from J, with 25 bases between. CDR3 in amino acids: CASSQVSSNKGAFASPLHF. The DNA for the CDR3 is TGCGCCAGCAGCCAAGTTTCCTCGAACAAGGGAGCGTTTGCTTCACCCCTCCACTTT.

This clonotype showed up many times. The chain recombines TRBV20-1 with TRBJ1-6, with no clear D. CDR3 size: 17 residues. Germline V gene data show CDR1 as DFQATT and CDR2 as SNEGSKA (reference sequence). V was clipped by 4 bases and J by 0 bases, with 16 bases between them. CDR3 in DNA: TGCAGTGCTACCTTCGTGGACCCTAGCTCCTATAATTCACCCCTCCACTTT. Protein: CSATFVDPSSYNSPLHF.

In this sample, this clonotype turned up a few times. The chain couples TRBV29-1 to TRBJ2-5; weak D call: TRBD1 (5 bases). There are 12 residues in the CDR3. Trimming shortened V by 8 bases and J by 2 bases, and 12 bases separated the two germline ends. In germline, CDR1 is SQVTM, CDR2 ANQGSEA. The chain's CDR3 is CSSRQGQETQYF. CDR3 in DNA: TGCAGCTCCCGTCAGGGACAAGAGACCCAGTACTTC.

This clonotype was seen many times. CDR3 residues: CASHQTGSSRGTEAFF. Here the CDR3 DNA reads TGCGCCAGCCACCAGACGGGATCCAGCCGGGGAACTGAAGCTTTCTTT. This rearrangement joins TRBV5-1 to TRBJ1-1; unclear D gene. The CDR3 consists of 16 residues. Germline V gene sequence: CDR1 SGHRS, CDR2 YFSETQ. Deletions cut 7 bases from V and 5 bases from J, with 24 bases between. The complete variable domain, with remaining parts taken from reference TRBV5-1 and TRBJ1-1, reads KAGVTQTPRYLIKTRGQQVTLSCSPISGHRSVSWYQQTPGQGLQFLFEYFSETQRNKGNFPGRFSGRQFSNSRSEMNVSTLELGDSALYLCASHQTGSSRGTEAFFGQGTRLTVV.

In this sample, this clonotype turned up a few times. This chain uses TRBV29-1 with TRBJ2-1; 9 bases agree with TRBD2. The CDR3 runs 15 residues. Per the germline V gene, CDR1 is SQVTM and CDR2 is ANQGSEA. The V and J ends lost 2 bases and 4 bases, in that order; junction bases with no gene match: 6. The chain's CDR3 is CSVEKAGGSYNEQFF. CDR3 nucleotides: TGCAGCGTTGAAAAAGCGGGGGGTTCGTACAATGAGCAGTTCTTC.

This clonotype came up many times. The chain uses TRBV20-1 and TRBJ1-1; 10 positions match TRBD1. Trimming removed 0 bases from V and 4 bases from J; junction bases left unmatched: 5. Germline V gene sequence: CDR1 DFQATT, CDR2 SNEGSKA (reference sequence). The CDR3 has 15 residues. The CDR3 DNA sequence: TGCAGTGCTAGAGATGGGACAGGGGTGGGCACTGAAGCTTTCTTT. Residues: CSARDGTGVGTEAFF.

This clonotype has a count of ten or more. The J gene is TRBJ1-1, the V gene TRBV6-1, with D perhaps matching TRBD1 (5 bases). Deletions cut 6 bases from V and 7 bases from J, with 15 bases between. Germline-derived CDR1 and CDR2 are MNHNS and SASEGT. The CDR3 is made up of 13 amino acids. CDR3: CASSLRGRNEAFF. CDR3 nucleotide sequence: TGTGCCAGCAGCCTAAGGGGACGGAATGAAGCTTTCTTT.

With respect to this clonotype: A much larger clone is a single base away; this may be a read error. This chain connects TRBV12-3 or TRBV12-4 to TRBJ2-5, with D perhaps matching TRBD1 or TRBD2 (5 bases each). V was clipped by 4 bases and J by 3 bases, with 18 bases between them. This CDR3 contains 16 residues. Written as DNA, the CDR3 is TGTGCCAGCAGTTATGGGCCGACCGGGGCAGAAGAGACCCAGTACTTC. It specifies CASSYGPTGAEETQYF.

This clonotype was detected a few times. This may stem from a read error, because a much larger clone lies one nucleotide away. The genes are TRBV3-1 and TRBJ1-2; 7 nucleotides agree with TRBD1. Germline-derived CDR1 and CDR2 are LGHDT and YNNKEL (reference sequence). V lost 5 bases, J lost 12 bases, and 12 bases stayed unmatched. This CDR3 contains 13 residues. CDR3 DNA: TGTGCCAGCAGCTTTCGGACAGGTGGAGGCCACACCTTC. Translated, it gives CASSFRTGGGHTF. Complete variable domain (other parts from reference TRBV3-1 and TRBJ1-2): DTAVSQTPKYLVTQMGNDKSIKCEQNLGHDTMYWYKQDSKKFLKIMFSYNNKELIINETVPNRFSPKSPDKAHLNLHINSLELGDSAVYFCASSFRTGGGHTFGSGTRLTVV.

This chain connects TRBV18 to TRBJ1-1; tentative D call: TRBD1 (5 bases). Between the trimmed V and J ends, which lost 1 base and 3 bases, there was a span of 9 bases. The CDR3 length is 14 residues. The V gene's germline CDR1 is KGHSH and CDR2 LQKENI. This CDR3 is CASSPRGRDTEAFF. The DNA of the CDR3 is TGTGCCAGCTCACCACGGGGGAGGGACACTGAAGCTTTCTTT.

This clonotype was seen more than once but under ten times. The rearrangement links TRBV29-1 to TRBJ2-3, with 7 bases that match TRBD1. The V gene end was trimmed by 4 bases and the J gene end by 4 bases; junction bases not matched to a gene: 5. CDR1 SQVTM and CDR2 ANQGSEA come from the germline V gene. The CDR3 consists of 13 residues. The CDR3 coding sequence is TGCAGCGTTGCCGAAGGGGGCGCAGATACGCAGTATTTT. Amino acid sequence: CSVAEGGADTQYF.

Ten or more counts support this clonotype. The chain recombines TRBV12-3 or TRBV12-4 with TRBJ2-3; 8 bases fit TRBD1. Trimming took 7 bases from V and 5 from J; bases not matched to a gene: 8. The CDR3 length is 14 residues. The CDR3 DNA reads TGTGCCAGCACCCGGACAGGGACGGAAGATACGCAGTATTTT. Translating it yields CASTRTGTEDTQYF.

This rearrangement joins TRBV18 to TRBJ1-1; 9 nucleotides align to TRBD1. Germline assignment: CDR1 KGHSH and CDR2 LQKENI. Unmatched junction bases numbered 9, after V lost 8 bases and J lost 2 bases. The CDR3 runs 15 residues. The DNA for the CDR3 is TGTGCCAGCGTTCGCGGGACAGGGCTTAACACTGAAGCTTTCTTT. This encodes CASVRGTGLNTEAFF.